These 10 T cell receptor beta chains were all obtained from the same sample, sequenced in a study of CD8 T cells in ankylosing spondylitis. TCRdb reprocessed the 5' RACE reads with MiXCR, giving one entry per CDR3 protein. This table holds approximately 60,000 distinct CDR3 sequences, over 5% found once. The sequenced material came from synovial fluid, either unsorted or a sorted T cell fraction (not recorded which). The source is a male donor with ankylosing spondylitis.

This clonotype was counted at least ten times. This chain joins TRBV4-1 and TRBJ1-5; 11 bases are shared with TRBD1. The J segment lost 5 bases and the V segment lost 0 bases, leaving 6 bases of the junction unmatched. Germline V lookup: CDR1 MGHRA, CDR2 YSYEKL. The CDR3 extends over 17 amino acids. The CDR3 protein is CASSQDYGTGGDQPQHF. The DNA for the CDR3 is TGCGCCAGCAGCCAAGATTACGGGACAGGGGGGGATCAGCCCCAGCATTTT.

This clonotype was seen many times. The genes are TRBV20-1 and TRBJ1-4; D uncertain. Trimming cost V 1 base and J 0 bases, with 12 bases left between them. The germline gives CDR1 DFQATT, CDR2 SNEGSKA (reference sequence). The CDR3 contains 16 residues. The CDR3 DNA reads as TGCAGTGCTAGAGGCCCCCGTACGACAACTAATGAAAAACTGTTTTTT. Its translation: CSARGPRTTTNEKLFF.

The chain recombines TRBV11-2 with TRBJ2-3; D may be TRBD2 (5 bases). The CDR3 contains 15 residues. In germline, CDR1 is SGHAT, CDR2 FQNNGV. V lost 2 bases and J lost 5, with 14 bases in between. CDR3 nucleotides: TGTGCCAGCAGCTTATCGGCTAGCAGTGAAGATACGCAGTATTTT. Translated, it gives CASSLSASSEDTQYF. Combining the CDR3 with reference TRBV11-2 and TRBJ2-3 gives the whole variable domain EAGVAQSPRYKIIEKRQSVAFWCNPISGHATLYWYQQILGQGPKLLIQFQNNGVVDDSQLPKDRFSAERLKGVDSTLKIQPAKLEDSAVYLCASSLSASSEDTQYFGPGTRLTVL.

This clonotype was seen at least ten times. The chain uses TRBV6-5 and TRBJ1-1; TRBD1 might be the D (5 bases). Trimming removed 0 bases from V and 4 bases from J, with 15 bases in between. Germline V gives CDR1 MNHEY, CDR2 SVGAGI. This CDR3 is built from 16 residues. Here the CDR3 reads CASSYSYGGSSTEAFF. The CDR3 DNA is TGTGCCAGCAGTTACTCCTATGGGGGGTCGAGCACTGAAGCTTTCTTT.

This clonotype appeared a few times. The CDR3 protein is CASSSYRVVNNEQFF. The DNA for the CDR3 is TGTGCCAGCAGTTCTTACAGGGTTGTGAACAATGAGCAGTTCTTC. The chain combines TRBV28 with TRBJ2-1, with D possibly TRBD1 on 6 matching bases. The germline CDR1 and CDR2 sequences are MDHEN and SYDVKM. V was clipped by 4 bases and J by 5 bases, with 15 bases between them. The CDR3 spans 15 residues.

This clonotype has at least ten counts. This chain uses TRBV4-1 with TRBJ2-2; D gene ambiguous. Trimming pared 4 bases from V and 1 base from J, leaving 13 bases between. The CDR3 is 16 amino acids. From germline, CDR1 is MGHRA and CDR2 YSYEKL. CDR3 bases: TGCGCCAGCAGCCGTCCCCCGACGGTGAACACCGGGGAGCTGTTTTTT. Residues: CASSRPPTVNTGELFF.

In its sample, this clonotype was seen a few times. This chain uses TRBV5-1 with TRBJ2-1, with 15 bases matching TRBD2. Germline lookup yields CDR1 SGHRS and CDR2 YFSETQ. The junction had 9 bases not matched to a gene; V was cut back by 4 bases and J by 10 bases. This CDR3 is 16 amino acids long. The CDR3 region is CASSHEPGLAGGEQFF. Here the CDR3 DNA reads TGCGCCAGCAGCCATGAACCGGGACTAGCGGGAGGCGAGCAGTTCTTC.

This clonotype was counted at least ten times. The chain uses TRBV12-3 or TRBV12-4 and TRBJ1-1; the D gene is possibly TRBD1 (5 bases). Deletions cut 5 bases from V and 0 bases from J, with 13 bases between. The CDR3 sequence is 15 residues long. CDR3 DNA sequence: TGTGCCAGCAGTCGACAGAGAAATATGAACACTGAAGCTTTCTTT. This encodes CASSRQRNMNTEAFF.

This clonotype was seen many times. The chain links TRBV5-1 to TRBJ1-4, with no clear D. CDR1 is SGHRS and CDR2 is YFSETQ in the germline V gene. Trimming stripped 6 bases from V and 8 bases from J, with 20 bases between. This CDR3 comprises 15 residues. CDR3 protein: CASTRDIDSLEKLFF. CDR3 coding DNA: TGCGCCAGCACCCGAGACATAGACTCTTTGGAAAAACTGTTTTTT.

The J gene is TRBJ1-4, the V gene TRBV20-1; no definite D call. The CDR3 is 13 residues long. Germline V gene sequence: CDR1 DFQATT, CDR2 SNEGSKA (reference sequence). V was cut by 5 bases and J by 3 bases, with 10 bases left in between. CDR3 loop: CSAREQPNEKLFF. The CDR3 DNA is TGCAGTGCTCGGGAACAGCCTAATGAAAAACTGTTTTTT.